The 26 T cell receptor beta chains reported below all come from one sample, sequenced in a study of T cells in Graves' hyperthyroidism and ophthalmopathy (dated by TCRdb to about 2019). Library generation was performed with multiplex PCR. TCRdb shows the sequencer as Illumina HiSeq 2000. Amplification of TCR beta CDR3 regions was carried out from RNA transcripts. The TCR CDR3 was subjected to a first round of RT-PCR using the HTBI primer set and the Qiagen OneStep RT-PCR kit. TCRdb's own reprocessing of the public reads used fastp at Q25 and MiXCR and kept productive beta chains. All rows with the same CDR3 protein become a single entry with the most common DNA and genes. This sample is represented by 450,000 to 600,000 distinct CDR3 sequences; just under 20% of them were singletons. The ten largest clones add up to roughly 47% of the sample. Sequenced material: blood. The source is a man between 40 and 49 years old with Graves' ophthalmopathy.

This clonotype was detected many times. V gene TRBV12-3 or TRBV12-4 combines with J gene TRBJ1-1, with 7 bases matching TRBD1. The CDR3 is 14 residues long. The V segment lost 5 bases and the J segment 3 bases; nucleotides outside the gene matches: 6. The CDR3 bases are TGTGCCAGCAGTCAGGGGGAAGTTTACACTGAAGCTTTCTTT. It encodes CASSQGEVYTEAFF.

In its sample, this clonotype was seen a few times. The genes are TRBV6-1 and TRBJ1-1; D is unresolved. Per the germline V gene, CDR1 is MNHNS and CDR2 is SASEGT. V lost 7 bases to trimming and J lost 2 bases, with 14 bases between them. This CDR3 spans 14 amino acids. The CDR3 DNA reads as TGTGCCAGCACCCAACAAGGAACCAACACTGAAGCTTTCTTT. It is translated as CASTQQGTNTEAFF.

The chain's CDR3 is CASSISQTISLSSYNEQFF. For the CDR3, the DNA is TGTGCCAGTAGTATCTCCCAGACGATCAGCCTGAGCTCCTACAATGAGCAGTTCTTC. The V gene is TRBV19, the J gene TRBJ2-1; D is uncertain. Looked up from germline, CDR1 is LNHDA and CDR2 is SQIVND (reference sequence). The CDR3 covers 19 residues. Trimming removed 3 bases from V and 0 bases from J, with 21 bases in between.

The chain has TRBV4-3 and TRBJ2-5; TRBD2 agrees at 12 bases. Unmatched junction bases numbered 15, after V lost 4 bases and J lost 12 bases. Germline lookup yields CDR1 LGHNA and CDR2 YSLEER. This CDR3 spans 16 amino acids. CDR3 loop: CASSLKMGLAGGLKYF. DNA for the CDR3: TGCGCCAGCAGCCTCAAGATGGGCCTAGCGGGAGGGCTGAAGTACTTC.

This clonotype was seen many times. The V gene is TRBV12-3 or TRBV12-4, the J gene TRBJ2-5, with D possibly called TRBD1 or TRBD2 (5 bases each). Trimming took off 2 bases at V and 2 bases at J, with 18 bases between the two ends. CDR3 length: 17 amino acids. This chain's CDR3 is CASSLHGAGGFQETQYF. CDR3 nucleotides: TGTGCCAGCAGTTTACACGGTGCTGGGGGATTTCAAGAGACCCAGTACTTC.

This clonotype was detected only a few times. CDR3 in DNA: TGTGCCACCCAGGGTAGCTCCTACGAGCAGTACTTC. Translation gives CATQGSSYEQYF. The gene calls are TRBV27 and TRBJ2-7; D possibly corresponds to TRBD1 (5 bases). The CDR3 contains 12 residues. V lost 10 bases, J lost 0 bases, and 10 bases lay in between. CDR1 and CDR2 from the germline V gene are MNHEY and SMNVEV (reference sequence).

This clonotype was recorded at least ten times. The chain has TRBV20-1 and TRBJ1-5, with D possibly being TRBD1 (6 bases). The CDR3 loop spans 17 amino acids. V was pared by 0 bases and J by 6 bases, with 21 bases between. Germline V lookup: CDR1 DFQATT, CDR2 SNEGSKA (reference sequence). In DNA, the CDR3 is TGCAGTGCTAGAGACGTATTACTAACAGGGTGGGGTCAGCCCCAGCATTTT. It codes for CSARDVLLTGWGQPQHF.

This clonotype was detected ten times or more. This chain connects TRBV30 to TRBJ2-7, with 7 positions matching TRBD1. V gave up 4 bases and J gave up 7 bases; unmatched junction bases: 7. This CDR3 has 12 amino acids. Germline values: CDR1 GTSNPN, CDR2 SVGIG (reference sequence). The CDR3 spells CAWTDRPGEQYF. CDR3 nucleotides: TGTGCCTGGACGGACAGGCCGGGAGAGCAGTACTTC. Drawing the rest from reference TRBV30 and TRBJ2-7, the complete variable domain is SQTIHQWPATLVQPVGSPLSLECTVEGTSNPNLYWYRQAAGRGLQLLFYSVGIGQISSEVPQNLSASRPQDRQFILSSKKLLLSDSGFYLCAWTDRPGEQYFGPGTRLTVT.

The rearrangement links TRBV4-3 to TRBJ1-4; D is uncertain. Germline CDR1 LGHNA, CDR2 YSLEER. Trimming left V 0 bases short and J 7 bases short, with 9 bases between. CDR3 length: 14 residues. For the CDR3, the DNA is TGCGCCAGCAGCCAAGATAGGACTTTTGAAAAACTGTTTTTT. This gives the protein CASSQDRTFEKLFF.

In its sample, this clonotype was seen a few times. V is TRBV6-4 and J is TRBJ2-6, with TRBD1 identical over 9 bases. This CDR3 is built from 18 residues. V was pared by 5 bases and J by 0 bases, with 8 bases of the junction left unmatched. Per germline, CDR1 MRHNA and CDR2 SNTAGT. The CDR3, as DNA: TGTGCCAGCAGTCGGGACAGGGCTTCTTCCTCTGGGGCCAACGTCCTGACTTTC. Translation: CASSRDRASSSGANVLTF.

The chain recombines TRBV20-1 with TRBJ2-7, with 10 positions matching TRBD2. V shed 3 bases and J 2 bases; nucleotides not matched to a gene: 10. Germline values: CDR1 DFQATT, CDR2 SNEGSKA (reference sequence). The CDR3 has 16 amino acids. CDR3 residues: CSASGASGRGTYEQYF. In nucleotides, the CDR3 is TGCAGTGCTAGTGGAGCTAGCGGGAGAGGAACCTACGAGCAGTACTTC.

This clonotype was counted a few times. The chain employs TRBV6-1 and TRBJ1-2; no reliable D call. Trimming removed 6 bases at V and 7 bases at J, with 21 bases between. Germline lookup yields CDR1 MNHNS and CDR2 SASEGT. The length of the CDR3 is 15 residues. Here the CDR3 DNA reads TGTGCCAGCAGGACGTCCCTCGGTGCCCCGGCTGGCTACACCTTC. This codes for CASRTSLGAPAGYTF.

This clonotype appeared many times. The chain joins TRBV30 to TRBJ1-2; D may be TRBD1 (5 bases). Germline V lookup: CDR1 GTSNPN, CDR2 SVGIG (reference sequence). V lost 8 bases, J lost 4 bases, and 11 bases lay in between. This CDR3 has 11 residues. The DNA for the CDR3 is TGTGCCCGGGGGGGTGGCTATGGCTACACCTTC. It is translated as CARGGGYGYTF. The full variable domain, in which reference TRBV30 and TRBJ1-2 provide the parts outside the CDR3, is SQTIHQWPATLVQPVGSPLSLECTVEGTSNPNLYWYRQAAGRGLQLLFYSVGIGQISSEVPQNLSASRPQDRQFILSSKKLLLSDSGFYLCARGGGYGYTFGSGTRLTVV.

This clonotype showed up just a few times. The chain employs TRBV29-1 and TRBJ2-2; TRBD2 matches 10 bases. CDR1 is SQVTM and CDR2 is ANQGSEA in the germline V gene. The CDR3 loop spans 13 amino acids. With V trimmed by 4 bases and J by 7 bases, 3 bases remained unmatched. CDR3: CSVAGTSDGELFF. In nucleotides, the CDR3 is TGCAGCGTTGCCGGGACTAGCGACGGGGAGCTGTTTTTT.

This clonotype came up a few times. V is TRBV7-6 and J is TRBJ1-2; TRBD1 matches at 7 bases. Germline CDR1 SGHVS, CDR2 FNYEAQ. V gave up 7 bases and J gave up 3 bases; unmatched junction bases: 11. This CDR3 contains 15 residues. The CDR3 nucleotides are TGTGCCAGCACCCCGGGCAGGGGGTTTGACTATGGCTACACCTTC. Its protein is CASTPGRGFDYGYTF.

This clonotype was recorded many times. CDR3 sequence reads: CASSFAGANYGYTF. Here the CDR3 DNA reads TGTGCCAGCAGCTTCGCAGGGGCTAACTATGGCTACACCTTC. J is TRBJ1-2 and V is TRBV13; maybe TRBD1 (6 bases). This CDR3 spans 14 amino acids. Germline CDR1 is PRHDT and CDR2 is FYEKMQ (reference sequence). V was clipped by 3 bases and J by 0 bases, with 8 bases between them.

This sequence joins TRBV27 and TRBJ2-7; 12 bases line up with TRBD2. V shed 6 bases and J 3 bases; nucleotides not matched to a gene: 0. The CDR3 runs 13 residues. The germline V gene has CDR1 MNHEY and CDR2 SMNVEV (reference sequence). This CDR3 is CASRLAGGYEQYF. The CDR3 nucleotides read TGTGCCAGCAGACTAGCGGGAGGCTACGAGCAGTACTTC.

The CDR3 protein is CASSPGQGSVFENIQYF. Written as DNA, the CDR3 is TGCGCCAGCAGCCCGGGACAGGGCTCCGTTTTCGAAAACATTCAGTACTTC. This chain connects TRBV4-3 to TRBJ2-4; TRBD1 aligns across 9 bases. Germline V gene sequence: CDR1 LGHNA, CDR2 YSLEER. This CDR3 has 17 amino acids. Unmatched junction bases numbered 12, after V lost 4 bases and J lost 5 bases.

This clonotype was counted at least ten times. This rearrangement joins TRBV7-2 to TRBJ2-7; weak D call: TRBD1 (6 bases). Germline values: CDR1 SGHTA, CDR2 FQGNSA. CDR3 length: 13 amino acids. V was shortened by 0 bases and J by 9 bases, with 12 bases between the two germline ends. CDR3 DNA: TGTGCCAGCAGCTTAGCCGGCCCGGACAGGCAGTACTTC. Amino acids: CASSLAGPDRQYF. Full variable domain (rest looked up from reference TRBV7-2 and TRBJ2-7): GAGVSQSPSNKVTEKGKDVELRCDPISGHTALYWYRQSLGQGLEFLIYFQGNSAPDKSGLPSDRFSAERTGGSVSTLTIQRTQQEDSAVYLCASSLAGPDRQYFGPGTRLTVT.

This CDR3 is CASSPSQVAGNTIYF. CDR3 coding DNA: TGTGCCAGCTCCCCATCGCAGGTTGCTGGAAACACCATATATTTT. The J gene is TRBJ1-3, the V gene TRBV18; D is unresolved. The V gene's germline CDR1 is KGHSH and CDR2 LQKENI. This CDR3 contains 15 residues. V dropped 6 bases and J dropped 2 bases, with 14 bases sitting between them.

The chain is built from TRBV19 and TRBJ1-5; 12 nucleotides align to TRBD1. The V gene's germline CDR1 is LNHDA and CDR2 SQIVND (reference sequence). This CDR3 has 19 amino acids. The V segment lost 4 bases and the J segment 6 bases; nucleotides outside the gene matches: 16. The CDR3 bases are TGTGCCAGTAGTAGAATATATGGGGACAGGGGGCGATGGAGTCAGCCCCAGCATTTT. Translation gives CASSRIYGDRGRWSQPQHF.

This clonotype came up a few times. Written as DNA, the CDR3 is TGTGCCTGGAGTGTGTTACGAAGGGCCAACGTCCTGACTTTC. This codes for CAWSVLRRANVLTF. The J gene is TRBJ2-6, the V gene TRBV30; D uncertain. The CDR3 is 14 amino acids. The germline V and J ends were trimmed by 0 bases and 5 bases, with 8 bases remaining between them. Germline V gene data show CDR1 as GTSNPN and CDR2 as SVGIG (reference sequence). The full variable domain, in which reference TRBV30 and TRBJ2-6 provide the parts outside the CDR3, is SQTIHQWPATLVQPVGSPLSLECTVEGTSNPNLYWYRQAAGRGLQLLFYSVGIGQISSEVPQNLSASRPQDRQFILSSKKLLLSDSGFYLCAWSVLRRANVLTFGAGSRLTVL.

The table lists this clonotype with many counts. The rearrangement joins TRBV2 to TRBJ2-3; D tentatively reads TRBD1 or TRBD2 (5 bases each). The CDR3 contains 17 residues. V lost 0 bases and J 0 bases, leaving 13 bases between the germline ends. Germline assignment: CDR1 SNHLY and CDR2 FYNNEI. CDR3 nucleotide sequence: TGTGCCAGCAGTGAAGCGCGAAGGGGACCTAGCACAGATACGCAGTATTTT. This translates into CASSEARRGPSTDTQYF.

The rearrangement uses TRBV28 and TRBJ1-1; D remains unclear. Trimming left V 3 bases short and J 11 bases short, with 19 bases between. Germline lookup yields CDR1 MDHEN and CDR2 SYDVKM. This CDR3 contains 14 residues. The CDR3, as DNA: TGTGCCAGCAGTTTGTCCCTCCGGACTAGAGGCGCTTTCTTT. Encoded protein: CASSLSLRTRGAFF.

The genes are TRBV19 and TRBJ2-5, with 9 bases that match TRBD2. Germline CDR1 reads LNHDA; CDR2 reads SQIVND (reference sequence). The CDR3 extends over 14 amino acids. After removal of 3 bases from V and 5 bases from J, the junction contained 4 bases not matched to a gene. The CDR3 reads CASSIGTSSETQYF. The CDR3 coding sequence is TGTGCCAGTAGTATCGGGACTAGCAGTGAGACCCAGTACTTC.

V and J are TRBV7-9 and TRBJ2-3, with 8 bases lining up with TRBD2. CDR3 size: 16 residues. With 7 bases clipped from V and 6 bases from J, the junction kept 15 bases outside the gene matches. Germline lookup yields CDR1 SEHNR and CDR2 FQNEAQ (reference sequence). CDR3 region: CASNKGVSGGWDTQYF. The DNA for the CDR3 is TGTGCCAGCAACAAAGGGGTCAGCGGGGGATGGGATACGCAGTATTTT.